This T cell receptor beta chain was retrieved from a study of blood T cell repertoires in COVID-19. As for the study in general: Italy, Spain and the United States were the sources of the convalescent and acute COVID-19 samples. T cells, B-cell-depleted T cells, or PBMCs supplied cDNA or gDNA.

Methods used by the authors: The authors estimated nucleated cell counts from reference gene primer amplification. This table comes from immunoSEQ multiplex PCR, and its TCRdb copy is limited to in-frame clones, with some not included. V and J calls and clone size are copied from that table; D and trimming were computed from the DNA. The sample comprises 140,000 to 150,000 clones, around 81% of which are singletons, and over 8% rests with the top ten. Germline CDR1 and CDR2: MNHEY and SVGEGT. CDR3 length: 18 residues. Trimming cost V 0 bases and J 4 bases, with 21 bases left between them. This clonotype was obtained from a human donor in a cohort sampled during active COVID-19. Sequencing used peripheral blood. This chain connects TRBV6-2 or TRBV6-3 to TRBJ2-5, with D possibly being TRBD1 (6 bases). This CDR3 is CASSYSKGVQGRRETQYF. The CDR3 nucleotides are TGTGCCAGCAGTTACTCGAAAGGGGTACAGGGACGGCGAGAGACCCAGTACTTC.